Below are 10 T cell receptor beta chains sequenced from a single sample in a study of beta chain features in type 1 diabetes. Reverse transcription of all isolated RNA meant that expressed TCRB transcripts were sequenced. Profiling relied on immunoSEQ multiplex PCR, and the TCRdb table lists in-frame clones only, not all of them. The data hold 640,000 or so clones, with 13% observed a single time. These receptors' targets are unknown. Study findings and constraints: In every one of the four CD4+ subsets, TCRB CDR3s were moderately but significantly shorter in Type 1 diabetes patients.

Specimen: naive CD4+ T cells from blood. The receptors originated from a man aged 18-30 years with type 1 diabetes.

This clone was detected a few times. The chain combines TRBV7-9 with TRBJ1-2; D is unclear. The CDR3 contains 16 residues. Between the trimmed V and J ends, which lost 1 base and 6 bases, there was a span of 18 bases. Germline CDR1 is SEHNR and CDR2 is FQNEAQ (reference sequence). In nucleotides, the CDR3 is TGTGCCAGCAGCTTAGGGTCCGGGCAGGCCCTCCATGGCTACACCTTC. It yields the protein CASSLGSGQALHGYTF. Complete variable domain (other parts from reference TRBV7-9 and TRBJ1-2): DTGVSQNPRHKITKRGQNVTFRCDPISEHNRLYWYRQTLGQGPEFLTYFQNEAQLEKSRLLSDRFSAERPKGSFSTLEIQRTEQGDSAMYLCASSLGSGQALHGYTFGSGTRLTVV.

CDR3 nucleotides: TGCGCCAGCAGCGTGGACAACCACAATGAGCAGTTCTTC. Protein sequence: CASSVDNHNEQFF. The chain is built from TRBV5-1 and TRBJ2-1; possible D gene TRBD1, 5 bases. V gave up 4 bases and J gave up 5 bases, with 10 bases separating them. The CDR3 runs 13 residues. Germline V CDR1 and CDR2: SGHRS, YFSETQ.

V usage is TRBV19 and J usage is TRBJ2-5, with 7 bases identical to TRBD2. J lost 4 bases, V lost 3 bases, and 2 bases had no gene match. This CDR3 has 13 amino acids. CDR1 and CDR2 from the germline V gene are LNHDA and SQIVND (reference sequence). CDR3 DNA sequence: TGTGCCAGTAGTATGGGGGGGAGAGAGACCCAGTACTTC. Its protein product is CASSMGGRETQYF. The entire variable domain, with the rest obtained from reference TRBV19 and TRBJ2-5, is as follows: DGGITQSPKYLFRKEGQNVTLSCEQNLNHDAMYWYRQDPGQGLRLIYYSQIVNDFQKGDIAEGYSVSREKKESFPLTVTSAQKNPTAFYLCASSMGGRETQYFGPGTRLLVL.

The chain couples TRBV6-1 to TRBJ2-1; either TRBD1 or TRBD2 may fit D (6 bases each). The germline V and J ends were trimmed by 4 bases and 7 bases, with 17 bases remaining between them. Germline V gives CDR1 MNHNS, CDR2 SASEGT. The CDR3 is made up of 15 amino acids. For the CDR3, the DNA is TGTGCCAGCAGTGGGGGGGCAGGGGAAAGTAATGAGCAGTTCTTC. Its protein product is CASSGGAGESNEQFF.

This clone has just a few counts. This chain connects TRBV18 to TRBJ1-1, with D possibly being TRBD1 (6 bases). The CDR3 sequence is 17 residues long. Per the germline V gene, CDR1 is KGHSH and CDR2 is LQKENI. V was trimmed by 6 bases and J by 0 bases, leaving 20 bases between them. The CDR3 loop is CASSRLGARGVNTEAFF. CDR3 coding DNA: TGTGCCAGCTCCCGTTTGGGGGCTAGGGGAGTGAACACTGAAGCTTTCTTT.

This clone was found a few times. V is TRBV27 and J is TRBJ2-3; D is unresolved. CDR1 and CDR2 (germline): MNHEY, SMNVEV (reference sequence). The V end was cut by 3 bases, the J end by 4 bases, with 8 bases between. The CDR3 totals 13 residues. CDR3 DNA sequence: TGTGCCAGCAGTTTCTCTTCTCCAGATACGCAGTATTTT. Encoded protein: CASSFSSPDTQYF.

In its sample, this clone was seen a few times. The V and J genes are TRBV6-5 and TRBJ1-2, with D perhaps TRBD1 (5 bases). Germline CDR1 is MNHEY and CDR2 is SVGAGI. The CDR3 contains 14 residues. With 0 bases removed from V and 7 bases from J, the gap between germline ends came to 12 bases. CDR3 in DNA: TGTGCCAGCAGTTACTCAGGGACGGGCCTTGGCTACACCTTC. This codes for CASSYSGTGLGYTF.

CDR3 in DNA: TGCAGTGCTAGAGATGACAGGGTCTACACCTTC. Its protein product is CSARDDRVYTF. The chain carries TRBV20-1 and TRBJ1-2, with 7 bases fitting TRBD1. This CDR3 contains 11 residues. Germline CDR1 DFQATT, CDR2 SNEGSKA (reference sequence). The V segment lost 0 bases and the J segment 10 bases; nucleotides outside the gene matches: 2.

The rearrangement uses TRBV18 and TRBJ1-2; tentative D call: TRBD1 (5 bases). V lost 1 base, J lost 5 bases, and 20 bases lay in between. This CDR3 comprises 17 residues. In germline, CDR1 is KGHSH, CDR2 LQKENI. The CDR3 protein is CASSPLTDSRLEYGYTF. The CDR3 nucleotides are TGTGCCAGCTCACCACTTACCGACAGCCGGTTGGAGTATGGCTACACCTTC.

This chain connects TRBV5-1 to TRBJ2-5; D not resolved. This CDR3 region has 14 residues. Germline lookup yields CDR1 SGHRS and CDR2 YFSETQ. V lost 0 bases and J lost 5, with 11 bases in between. The CDR3 sequence is CASSLEASRETQYF. Written as DNA, the CDR3 is TGCGCCAGCAGCTTGGAGGCATCCCGGGAGACCCAGTACTTC.